The sample holds one count of the clone carrying this TCR beta chain. Its antigen is undetermined. The use of a sample-barcoded 5' primer and a J-beta primer mix characterized a second PCR of roughly 7 to 12 cycles. All samples yielded 2.5 million or more CDR3-containing paired-end reads. TCRdb itself ran the 5' RACE reads through MiXCR, one entry per CDR3 protein. Of roughly 2 million distinct CDR3 sequences in the sample, 40% to 55% were seen once. The data were taken from a study of blood T cells in healthy people across ages. About the research overall: Through template switching, about one barcoded beta molecule was captured per two T cells, as measured in model experiments. Overall study results and limits: It was held that diversity estimates obtained from one million T cells represented underestimates. With naive T cell percentage, TCR beta diversity showed a strong correlation.

Trimming took off 2 bases at V and 8 bases at J, with 12 bases between the two ends. CDR1 and CDR2 (germline): MRHNA, SNTAGT. The CDR3 contains 13 residues. The receptor comes from a woman aged 40 to 50 in good health. The rearrangement links TRBV6-4 to TRBJ1-1; D is unresolved. Source material: blood. The CDR3 loop reads CASSDEEGTEAFF. CDR3 sequence (DNA): TGTGCCAGCAGTGACGAGGAGGGCACCGAAGCTTTCTTT.